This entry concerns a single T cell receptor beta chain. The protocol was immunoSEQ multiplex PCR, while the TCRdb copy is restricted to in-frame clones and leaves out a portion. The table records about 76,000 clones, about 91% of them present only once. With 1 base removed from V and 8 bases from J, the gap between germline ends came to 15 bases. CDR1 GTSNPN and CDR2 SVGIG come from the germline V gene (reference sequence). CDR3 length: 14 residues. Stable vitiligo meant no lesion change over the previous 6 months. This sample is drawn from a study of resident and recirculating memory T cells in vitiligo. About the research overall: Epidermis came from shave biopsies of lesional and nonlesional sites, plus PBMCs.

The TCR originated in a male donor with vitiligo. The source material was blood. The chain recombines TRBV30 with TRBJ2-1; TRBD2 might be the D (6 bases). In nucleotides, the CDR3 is TGTGCCTGGAGTGAAACGGGAGTAGTCGATGAGCAGTTCTTC. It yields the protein CAWSETGVVDEQFF.